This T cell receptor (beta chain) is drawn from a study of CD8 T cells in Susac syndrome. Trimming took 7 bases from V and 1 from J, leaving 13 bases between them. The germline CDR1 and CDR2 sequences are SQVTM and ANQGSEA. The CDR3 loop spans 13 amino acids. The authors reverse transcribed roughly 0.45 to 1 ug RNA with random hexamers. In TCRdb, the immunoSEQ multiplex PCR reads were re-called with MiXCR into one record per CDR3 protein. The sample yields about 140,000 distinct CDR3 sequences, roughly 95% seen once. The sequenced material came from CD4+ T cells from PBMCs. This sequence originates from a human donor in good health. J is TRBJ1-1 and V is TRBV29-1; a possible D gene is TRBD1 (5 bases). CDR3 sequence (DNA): TGCAGCGCCAGACAGACCCAGAACACTGAAGCTTTCTTT. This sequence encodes CSARQTQNTEAFF.